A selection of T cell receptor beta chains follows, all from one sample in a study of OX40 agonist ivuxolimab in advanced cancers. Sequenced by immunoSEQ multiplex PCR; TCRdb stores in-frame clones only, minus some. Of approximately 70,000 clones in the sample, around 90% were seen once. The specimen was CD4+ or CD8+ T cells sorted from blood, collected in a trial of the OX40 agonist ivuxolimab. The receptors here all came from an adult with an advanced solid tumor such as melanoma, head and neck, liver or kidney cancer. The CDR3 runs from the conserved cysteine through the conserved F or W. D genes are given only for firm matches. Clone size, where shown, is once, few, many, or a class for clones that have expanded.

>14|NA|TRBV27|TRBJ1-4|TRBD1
CASSSRQGNQKLFF
TGTGCCAGCAGTTCGAGACAGGGGAACCAAAAACTGTTTTTT
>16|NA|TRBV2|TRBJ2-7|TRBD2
CASRDLLAGVSYEQYF
TGTGCCAGCAGGGACCTACTAGCGGGAGTCTCCTACGAGCAGTACTTC
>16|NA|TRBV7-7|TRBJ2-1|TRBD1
CASSLTGGAGVNEQFF
TGTGCCAGCAGCTTAACAGGGGGCGCCGGTGTCAATGAGCAGTTCTTC
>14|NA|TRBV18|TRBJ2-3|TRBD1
CASSPPGQPDTQYF
TGTGCCAGCTCACCACCGGGACAGCCAGATACGCAGTATTTT
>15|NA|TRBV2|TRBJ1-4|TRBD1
CASSGGQGASEKLFF
TGTGCCAGCAGTGGTGGACAGGGGGCCTCTGAAAAACTGTTTTTT
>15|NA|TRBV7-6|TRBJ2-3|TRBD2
CASSQSRAGGHTQYF
TGTGCCAGCAGCCAATCTAGGGCGGGAGGTCATACGCAGTATTTT
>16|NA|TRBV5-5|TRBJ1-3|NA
CASSFGLLDSGNTIYF
TGTGCCAGCAGCTTCGGGCTTCTCGACTCTGGAAACACCATATATTTT
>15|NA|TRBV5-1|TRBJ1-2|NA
CASSSTAAGDYGYTF
TGCGCCAGCAGCTCCACAGCCGCGGGGGACTATGGCTACACCTTC
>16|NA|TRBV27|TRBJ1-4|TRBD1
CASSRSPGQSYEKLFF
TGTGCCAGCAGTCGAAGCCCGGGACAGAGCTATGAAAAACTGTTTTTT
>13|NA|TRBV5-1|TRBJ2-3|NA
CASSLIQGSSQYF
TGCGCCAGCAGCTTGATTCAGGGGTCTTCGCAGTATTTT
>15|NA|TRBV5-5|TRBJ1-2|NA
CASSLEQGNRVGYTF
TGTGCCAGCAGCTTGGAGCAGGGCAACCGGGTCGGCTACACCTTC
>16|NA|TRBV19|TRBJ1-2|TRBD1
CASSTLTGRIVSGYTF
TGTGCCAGTAGTACCTTGACAGGGAGGATAGTCTCTGGCTACACCTTC
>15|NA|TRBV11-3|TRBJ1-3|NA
CASSSAGVGSDTIYF
TGTGCCAGCAGCTCCGCGGGAGTTGGTTCGGACACCATATATTTT
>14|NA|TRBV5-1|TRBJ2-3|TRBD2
CASRLAGVTDTQYF
TGCGCCAGCAGGCTAGCGGGAGTGACAGATACGCAGTATTTT
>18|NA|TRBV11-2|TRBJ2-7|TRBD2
CASSLDLGLAGGAYEQYF
TGTGCCAGCAGCTTAGATTTGGGACTAGCGGGAGGGGCCTACGAGCAGTACTTC
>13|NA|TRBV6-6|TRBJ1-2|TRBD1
CASRQQGAGGYTF
TGTGCCAGCAGACAACAGGGGGCGGGTGGCTACACCTTC
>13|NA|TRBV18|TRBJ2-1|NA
CASSPMDRDEQFF
TGTGCCAGCTCACCGATGGATAGGGATGAGCAGTTCTTC
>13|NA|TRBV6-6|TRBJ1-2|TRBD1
CASSTGTAYGYTF
TGTGCCAGCAGCACCGGGACAGCGTATGGCTACACCTTC
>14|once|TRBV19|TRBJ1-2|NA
CASSAGGAGYGYTF
TGTGCCAGTAGTGCGGGGGGCGCTGGCTATGGCTACACCTTC
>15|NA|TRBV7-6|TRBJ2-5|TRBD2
CASTLTSGGGKTQYF
TGTGCCAGCACACTAACCAGCGGGGGGGGAAAGACCCAGTACTTC
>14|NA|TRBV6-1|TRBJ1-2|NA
CASSDPGGNYGYTF
TGTGCCAGCAGTGATCCGGGGGGAAACTATGGCTACACCTTC
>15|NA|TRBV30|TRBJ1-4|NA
CAWRTTGSTNEKLFF
TGTGCCTGGAGAACAACGGGGTCAACTAATGAAAAACTGTTTTTT
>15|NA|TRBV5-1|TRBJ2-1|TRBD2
CASSITSDPYNEQFF
TGCGCCAGCAGCATAACTAGCGACCCCTACAATGAGCAGTTCTTC
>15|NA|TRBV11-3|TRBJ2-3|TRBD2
CASSSTSGITDTQYF
TGTGCCAGCAGCTCCACTAGCGGCATCACAGATACGCAGTATTTT
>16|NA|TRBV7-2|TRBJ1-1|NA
CASSLDQPGAGTEAFF
TGTGCCAGCAGCTTAGATCAGCCGGGGGCAGGGACTGAAGCTTTCTTT
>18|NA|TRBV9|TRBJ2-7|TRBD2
CASSVSGDRGLAGYEQYF
TGTGCCAGCAGCGTAAGCGGTGACAGGGGACTAGCGGGGTACGAGCAGTACTTC
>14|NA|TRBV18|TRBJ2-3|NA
CASSLRQFTDTQYF
TGTGCCAGCTCACTCCGACAGTTCACAGATACGCAGTATTTT
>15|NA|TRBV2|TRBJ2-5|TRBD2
CASSEALAALRTQYF
TGTGCCAGCAGTGAAGCGCTAGCGGCCTTGCGGACCCAGTACTTC
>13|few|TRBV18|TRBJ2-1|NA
CASSTGESSEQFF
TGTGCCAGCTCAACTGGGGAGTCGAGTGAGCAGTTCTTC
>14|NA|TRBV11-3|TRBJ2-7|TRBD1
CASSFRDSSYEQYF
TGTGCCAGCAGCTTCCGGGACAGCTCCTACGAGCAGTACTTC
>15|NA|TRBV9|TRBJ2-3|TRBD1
CASSVATGNTDTQYF
TGTGCCAGCAGCGTAGCGACAGGGAACACAGATACGCAGTATTTT
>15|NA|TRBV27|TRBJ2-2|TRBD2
CASSWLAGDTGELFF
TGTGCCAGCAGTTGGCTAGCGGGGGACACCGGGGAGCTGTTTTTT
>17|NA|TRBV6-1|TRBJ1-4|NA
CASSEAATVGSREKLFF
TGTGCCAGCAGTGAAGCCGCGACAGTCGGCTCGAGGGAAAAACTGTTTTTT
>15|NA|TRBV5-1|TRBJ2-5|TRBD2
CASSHSTSAQETQYF
TGCGCCAGCAGCCATTCGACTAGCGCCCAAGAGACCCAGTACTTC
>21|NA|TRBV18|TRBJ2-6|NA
CASSPRPLGPPAHSGANVLTF
TGTGCCAGCTCACCACGGCCTTTAGGACCTCCGGCCCACTCTGGGGCCAACGTCCTGACTTTC
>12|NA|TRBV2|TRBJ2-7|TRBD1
CANRGPSYEQYF
TGTGCTAACAGGGGGCCCTCCTACGAGCAGTACTTC
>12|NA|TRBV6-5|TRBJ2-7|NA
CASSYPWGEQYF
TGTGCCAGCAGTTACCCCTGGGGGGAGCAGTACTTC
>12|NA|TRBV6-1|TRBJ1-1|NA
CASSEAAGEAFF
TGTGCCAGCAGTGAAGCCGCGGGTGAAGCTTTCTTT
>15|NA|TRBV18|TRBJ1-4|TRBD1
CASSTTGQGGEKLFF
TGTGCCAGCTCGACCACGGGACAGGGCGGTGAAAAACTGTTTTTT
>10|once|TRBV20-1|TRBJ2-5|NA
CSVPQETQYF
TGCAGTGTGCCCCAAGAGACCCAGTACTTC
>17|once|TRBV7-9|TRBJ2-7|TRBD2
CASSPLAGGSPWGEQYF
TGTGCCAGCAGCCCCCTAGCGGGAGGATCCCCCTGGGGCGAGCAGTACTTC
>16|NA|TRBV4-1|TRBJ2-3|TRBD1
CASSHPTGGLTDTQYF
TGCGCCAGCAGCCATCCGACAGGGGGCCTCACAGATACGCAGTATTTT
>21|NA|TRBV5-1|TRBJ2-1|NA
CASSKTGFGYPERASYNEQFF
TGCGCCAGCAGCAAAACAGGTTTCGGCTACCCAGAACGGGCATCCTACAATGAGCAGTTCTTC
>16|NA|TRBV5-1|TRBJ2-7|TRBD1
CASSLGRGTGGYEQYF
TGCGCCAGCAGCTTGGGGCGGGGGACAGGGGGCTACGAGCAGTACTTC
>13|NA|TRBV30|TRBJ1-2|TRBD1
CAWSSGTGAGYTF
TGTGCCTGGAGTTCCGGGACAGGGGCTGGCTACACCTTC
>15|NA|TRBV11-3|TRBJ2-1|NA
CASSQAQGSYNEQFF
TGTGCCAGCAGCCAGGCCCAGGGCTCCTACAATGAGCAGTTCTTC
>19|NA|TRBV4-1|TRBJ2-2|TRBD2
CASSKILTSGNANTGELFF
TGCGCCAGCTCCAAAATCTTGACTAGCGGTAACGCGAACACCGGGGAGCTGTTTTTT
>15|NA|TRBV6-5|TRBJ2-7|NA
CASSSPKTGPYEQYF
TGTGCCAGCAGTTCCCCGAAGACAGGACCCTACGAGCAGTACTTC
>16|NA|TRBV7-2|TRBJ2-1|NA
CASSLLGGGTYNEQFF
TGTGCCAGCAGCTTGTTGGGTGGGGGGACATACAATGAGCAGTTCTTC
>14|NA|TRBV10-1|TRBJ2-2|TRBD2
CASRAGANTGELFF
TGCGCCAGTAGAGCGGGAGCCAACACCGGGGAGCTGTTTTTT